The next 28 T cell receptor beta chains were all read from a single sample in a study of blood T cells in healthy people across ages. Together with a sample-barcoded 5' primer, a J-beta primer mix was included in a second PCR lasting roughly 6 to 12 cycles. TCRdb independently ran MiXCR on the 5' RACE reads; one entry per CDR3 protein. The table records around 1,000,000 distinct CDR3 sequences, almost 25% of them present only once. The data also belong to a second study, concerning T cells of mothers and their children.

Sequenced input: blood. Source of these receptors: a girl aged 2 to 9 in good health.

The chain carries TRBV29-1 and TRBJ2-1; D remains unclear. Germline-derived CDR1 and CDR2 are SQVTM and ANQGSEA. The CDR3 runs to 13 residues. V lost 4 bases and J 8 bases, leaving 15 bases between the germline ends. In nucleotides, the CDR3 is TGCAGCGTTGGGCTCCTTAAAGACCATGAGCAGTTCTTC. It is translated as CSVGLLKDHEQFF.

The table lists this clonotype with a few counts. The chain is built from TRBV14 and TRBJ1-4, with D hard to call. The V end was cut by 1 base, the J end by 6 bases, with 12 bases between. Germline-derived CDR1 and CDR2 are SGHDN and FVKESK. The CDR3 is 15 amino acids. CDR3 in amino acids: CASSQAFSGYEKLFF. In DNA form, the CDR3 reads TGTGCCAGCAGCCAAGCCTTTTCGGGTTATGAAAAACTGTTTTTT.

This rearrangement joins TRBV24-1 to TRBJ2-3; D is unresolved. Trimming took off 3 bases at V and 5 bases at J, with 17 bases between the two ends. CDR3 length equals 16 residues. The germline gives CDR1 KGHDR, CDR2 SFDVKD. The CDR3 spells CATSDLNMYAGDTQYF. The CDR3 nucleotides are TGTGCCACCAGTGATCTTAATATGTATGCAGGAGATACGCAGTATTTT.

This clonotype was seen a few times. The V and J genes are TRBV28 and TRBJ1-3; 9 bases map to TRBD1. The CDR3 covers 15 residues. Germline CDR1 MDHEN, CDR2 SYDVKM. V was clipped by 5 bases and J by 4 bases; unmatched bases: 6. The CDR3 DNA sequence: TGTGCCAGCAGTCGCGGACAGGGGAGAGGAAACACCATATATTTT. It encodes CASSRGQGRGNTIYF.

In this sample, this clonotype turned up a few times. Lacking the conserved final phenylalanine or tryptophan, this CDR3 likely reflects a read error. The DNA is left out, because the CDR3 cannot be placed on it with certainty; the CDR3 is given as TCRdb lists it. V and J are TRBV21-1 and TRBJ1-1; the table's D call, TRBD1, has no DNA check behind it. TRBV21-1 is a pseudogene. The CDR3 is 12 amino acids long, termini counted. The CDR3 sequence: CASSAGQTEAFV.

The V gene is TRBV29-1, the J gene TRBJ2-1, with D maybe TRBD2 (6 bases). V lost 4 bases and J lost 0, with 16 bases in between. Germline V gene lookup returns CDR1 SQVTM and CDR2 ANQGSEA. The CDR3 length is 16 residues. The CDR3: CSVGVSGAPSYNEQFF. CDR3 bases: TGCAGCGTTGGGGTCTCGGGAGCCCCCTCCTACAATGAGCAGTTCTTC.

CDR3 bases: TGTGCCAGCAGCCCCTCGGGGCGAGACGAGCAGTACTTC. It yields the protein CASSPSGRDEQYF. This chain links TRBV9 with TRBJ2-7, with D perhaps assigned TRBD1 or TRBD2 (5 bases each). The V and J ends lost 4 bases and 5 bases respectively, with 13 bases between them. Germline CDR1 is SGDLS and CDR2 is YYNGEE. This CDR3 is 13 amino acids long.

V gene TRBV2 combines with J gene TRBJ2-1; 9 bases are a match to TRBD2. From germline, CDR1 is SNHLY and CDR2 FYNNEI. The CDR3 consists of 16 residues. V lost 3 bases and J lost 8; bases outside the gene matches: 11. DNA for the CDR3: TGTGCCAGCAGTGAGTCTCCGGGGAAGCGGGGGGATGAGCAGTTCTTC. It specifies CASSESPGKRGDEQFF.

The chain couples TRBV12-3 or TRBV12-4 to TRBJ1-2; D not certain. The CDR3 covers 12 residues. V was clipped by 4 bases and J by 5 bases, with 8 bases between them. DNA of the CDR3: TGTGCCAGCAGTTCCCCGGGGTATGGCTACACCTTC. Translating it yields CASSSPGYGYTF.

The sample holds a few counts of this clonotype. The chain recombines TRBV5-1 with TRBJ2-1; 10 nucleotides match TRBD1. The CDR3 sequence is 16 residues long. CDR1 is SGHRS and CDR2 is YFSETQ in the germline V gene. The trim removed 3 bases at V and 0 bases at J, leaving 3 bases unmatched. The CDR3 DNA sequence: TGCGCCAGCAGCTGGGGGGACAGGGGCTCCTACAATGAGCAGTTCTTC. Translation gives CASSWGDRGSYNEQFF.

Worth noting for this clonotype: An end of the junction differs from the germline gene, which may be a read error. The CDR3 loop reads CASRLDRPYEQYF. CDR3 in DNA: TGTGCCAGCAGATTAGACAGGCCCTACGAGCAGTACTTC. The V call is TRBV11-3, the J call TRBJ2-1, with D tentatively TRBD1 (6 bases). The tail of the sequence fits TRBJ2-7 better, so the J call may be wrong. Looked up from germline, CDR1 is SGHNT and CDR2 is YENEEA. This CDR3 region has 13 residues.

V gene TRBV3-1 combines with J gene TRBJ2-7; 11 positions agree with TRBD2. The CDR3 covers 14 residues. CDR1 is LGHDT, CDR2 YNNKEL, per germline (reference sequence). Trimming cost V 4 bases and J 6 bases; bases outside gene matches: 5. CDR3 nucleotides: TGTGCCAGCAGCCTATCACTAGCGGGAGTCGAGCAGTACTTC. Translating it yields CASSLSLAGVEQYF.

This clonotype showed up many times. The CDR3: CASSPLPPEGVLGEQFF. The CDR3 bases are TGTGCCAGCAGCCCCCTCCCGCCTGAGGGGGTATTGGGTGAGCAGTTCTTC. The rearrangement links TRBV9 to TRBJ2-1, with D possibly TRBD1 on 6 matching bases. There are 17 residues in the CDR3. V was pared by 4 bases and J by 9 bases, with 26 bases between. Looked up from germline, CDR1 is SGDLS and CDR2 is YYNGEE.

In this sample, this clonotype turned up a few times. The chain couples TRBV5-1 to TRBJ2-6; D remains ambiguous. V was clipped by 6 bases and J by 1 base, with 8 bases between them. Per the germline V gene, CDR1 is SGHRS and CDR2 is YFSETQ. There are 14 residues in the CDR3. The DNA of the CDR3 is TGCGCCAGCACCCCGTTGTCTGGGGCCAACGTCCTGACTTTC. Residues: CASTPLSGANVLTF.

The genes are TRBV2 and TRBJ2-4; a weak D match, TRBD2 (6 bases). From germline, CDR1 is SNHLY and CDR2 FYNNEI. The V end was cut by 3 bases, the J end by 3 bases, with 12 bases between. The CDR3 totals 15 residues. The CDR3 region is CASSEGGFSKNIQYF. The DNA for the CDR3 is TGTGCCAGCAGTGAGGGGGGTTTTAGCAAAAACATTCAGTACTTC.

Regarding this clonotype: Its ends do not fully match the called genes, so a read error is possible. The chain employs TRBV9 and TRBJ2-5; 9 nucleotides line up with TRBD2. Germline values: CDR1 SGDLS, CDR2 YYNGEE. CDR3 length equals 11 residues. The CDR3: CASSAGTSLFF. The DNA for the CDR3 is TGTGCCAGCAGCGCCGGGACTAGCCTGTTCTTC.

This clonotype came up a few times. V gene TRBV7-2 combines with J gene TRBJ2-3, with no clear D. This CDR3 has 12 residues. Germline lookup yields CDR1 SGHTA and CDR2 FQGNSA. V lost 4 bases, J lost 5 bases, and 7 bases lay in between. Written as DNA, the CDR3 is TGTGCCAGCAGCTCGTTCCGAGATACGCAGTATTTT. Protein product: CASSSFRDTQYF. Based on the CDR3 plus reference TRBV7-2 and TRBJ2-3, the full variable domain is GAGVSQSPSNKVTEKGKDVELRCDPISGHTALYWYRQSLGQGLEFLIYFQGNSAPDKSGLPSDRFSAERTGGSVSTLTIQRTQQEDSAVYLCASSSFRDTQYFGPGTRLTVL.

The chain employs TRBV28 and TRBJ2-2; D not resolved. Germline CDR1 reads MDHEN; CDR2 reads SYDVKM. The CDR3 runs to 13 residues. V was pared by 11 bases and J by 5 bases, with 15 bases between. The CDR3: CAGAPGRTGELFF. The DNA for the CDR3 is TGTGCCGGCGCTCCGGGCCGGACCGGGGAGCTGTTTTTT.

This clonotype was seen ten or more times. The J gene is TRBJ1-5, the V gene TRBV9; 7 bases fit TRBD1. This CDR3 has 14 amino acids. In germline, CDR1 is SGDLS, CDR2 YYNGEE. The V and J ends lost 6 bases and 3 bases, in that order; junction bases with no gene match: 6. In DNA form, the CDR3 reads TGTGCCAGCACAAGGACAGGTAACAATCAGCCCCAGCATTTT. This translates into CASTRTGNNQPQHF.

A few counts support this clonotype. This rearrangement joins TRBV9 to TRBJ2-1; perhaps TRBD2 as D (5 bases). The V and J ends lost 0 bases and 3 bases respectively, with 10 bases between them. The CDR3 length is 15 residues. CDR1 SGDLS and CDR2 YYNGEE come from the germline V gene. CDR3 in amino acids: CASSVGLDYYNEQFF. The DNA of the CDR3 is TGTGCCAGCAGCGTAGGTCTTGACTACTACAATGAGCAGTTCTTC.

This clonotype was counted between two and nine times. This sequence joins TRBV5-1 and TRBJ2-5, with D unresolved. Germline V gene data show CDR1 as SGHRS and CDR2 as YFSETQ. CDR3 length: 15 amino acids. Trimming removed 4 bases at V and 3 bases at J, with 16 bases between. The CDR3 DNA follows: TGCGCCAGCAGCCAACCGGGCGGCTTAGAAGAGACCCAGTACTTC. It is translated as CASSQPGGLEETQYF. Complete variable domain (other parts from reference TRBV5-1 and TRBJ2-5): KAGVTQTPRYLIKTRGQQVTLSCSPISGHRSVSWYQQTPGQGLQFLFEYFSETQRNKGNFPGRFSGRQFSNSRSEMNVSTLELGDSALYLCASSQPGGLEETQYFGPGTRLLVL.

The chain couples TRBV4-2 to TRBJ1-2; the D gene is possibly TRBD1 (5 bases). This CDR3 has 15 amino acids. Germline-derived CDR1 and CDR2 are LGHNA and YNFKEQ. Trimming stripped 0 bases from V and 6 bases from J, with 14 bases between. DNA of the CDR3: TGTGCCAGCAGCCAAGAGGACATCCGCGAGAATGGCTACACCTTC. Protein product: CASSQEDIRENGYTF.

This clonotype was detected only a few times. The chain carries TRBV29-1 and TRBJ1-2; no definite D call. CDR1 is SQVTM, CDR2 ANQGSEA, per germline. V shed 1 base and J shed 0 bases, with 12 bases lying between them. The CDR3 extends over 15 amino acids. The DNA of the CDR3 is TGCAGCGTTGAAGGTCAGGCAGCAGCTAACTATGGCTACACCTTC. It codes for CSVEGQAAANYGYTF.

This clonotype occurred a few times. A read error may account for a junction end that differs from germline. This chain joins TRBV12-3 or TRBV12-4 and TRBJ2-1; perhaps D is TRBD1 or TRBD2 (5 bases each). This CDR3 comprises 13 residues. CDR3: CAGSAPLGDEQFF. CDR3 coding DNA: TGTGCCGGCAGTGCCCCCTTGGGGGATGAGCAGTTCTTC.

This clonotype has a handful of counts. The chain employs TRBV28 and TRBJ2-3; D gene ambiguous. V lost 7 bases and J 2 bases, leaving 10 bases between the germline ends. The CDR3 has 13 amino acids. Germline V gives CDR1 MDHEN, CDR2 SYDVKM. The CDR3 nucleotides read TGTGCCAGCAAAAGTGGAGTCACAGATACGCAGTATTTT. Translation: CASKSGVTDTQYF. The full variable domain, rest sourced from reference TRBV28 and TRBJ2-3, is DVKVTQSSRYLVKRTGEKVFLECVQDMDHENMFWYRQDPGLGLRLIYFSYDVKMKEKGDIPEGYSVSREKKERFSLILESASTNQTSMYLCASKSGVTDTQYFGPGTRLTVL.

V and J are TRBV29-1 and TRBJ2-7, with 9 nucleotides matching TRBD1. CDR3 length equals 15 residues. The germline CDR1 and CDR2 sequences are SQVTM and ANQGSEA. V trimming: 6 bases; J trimming: 2 bases; junction bases outside the gene matches: 11. This CDR3 reads CSVLRVGTGPYEQYF. CDR3 coding DNA: TGCAGCGTCCTTAGGGTTGGGACAGGGCCCTACGAGCAGTACTTC.

Written as DNA, the CDR3 is TGTGCCAGCAGCCGGGGGTACACTAACATTCAGTACTTC. This gives the protein CASSRGYTNIQYF. This sequence joins TRBV12-3 or TRBV12-4 and TRBJ2-4; D perhaps matches TRBD2 (6 bases). The CDR3 loop spans 13 amino acids. Trimming removed 6 bases at V and 7 bases at J, with 13 bases between.

The rearrangement joins TRBV2 to TRBJ1-6, with no clear D. This CDR3 comprises 12 residues. The V end was cut by 7 bases, the J end by 7 bases, with 8 bases between. Germline assignment: CDR1 SNHLY and CDR2 FYNNEI. CDR3 nucleotides: TGTGCCAGCAATACAGCCAATTCACCCCTCCACTTT. The encoded protein is CASNTANSPLHF.